This entry concerns a single T cell receptor (beta chain). The data were produced by immunoSEQ multiplex PCR, yet TCRdb's version contains in-frame clones alone and is incomplete. The sample yields around 7,500 clones, about 60% seen once. Treatment: randomized to nivolumab then ipilimumab (arm A) or the reverse (arm B). None of the patients previously received DNA-damaging chemotherapy. This CDR3 is built from 14 residues. V dropped 1 base and J dropped 2; count of bases not matched to a gene: 2. Germline V gives CDR1 SGHTA, CDR2 FQGTGA. This sample was taken from a study of sequential checkpoint blockade in melanoma. Study information: Randomization was 1:1 between first-line nivolumab→ipilimumab and ipilimumab→nivolumab. Both treatment sequences were followed by maintenance nivolumab.

The gene calls are TRBV7-3 and TRBJ2-7; 7 bases fit TRBD1. The TCR was taken from a human donor with melanoma. Sample: CD8+ T cells sorted from blood (inferred from file names), taken from a patient given nivolumab and ipilimumab in sequence. The CDR3 protein is CASSLIGGPYEQYF. The CDR3 region has the DNA TGTGCCAGCAGCTTAATAGGGGGCCCCTACGAGCAGTACTTC.